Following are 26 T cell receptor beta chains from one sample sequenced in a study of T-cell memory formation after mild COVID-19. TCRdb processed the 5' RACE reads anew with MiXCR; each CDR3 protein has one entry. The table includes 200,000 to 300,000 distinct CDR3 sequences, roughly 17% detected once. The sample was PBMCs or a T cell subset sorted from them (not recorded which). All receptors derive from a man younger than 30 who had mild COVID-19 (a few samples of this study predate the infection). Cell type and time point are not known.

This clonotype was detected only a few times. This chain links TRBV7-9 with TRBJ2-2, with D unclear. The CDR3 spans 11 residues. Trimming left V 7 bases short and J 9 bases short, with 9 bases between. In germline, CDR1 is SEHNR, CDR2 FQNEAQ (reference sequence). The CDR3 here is CASTQTWELFF. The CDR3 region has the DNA TGTGCCAGCACGCAAACCTGGGAGCTGTTTTTT.

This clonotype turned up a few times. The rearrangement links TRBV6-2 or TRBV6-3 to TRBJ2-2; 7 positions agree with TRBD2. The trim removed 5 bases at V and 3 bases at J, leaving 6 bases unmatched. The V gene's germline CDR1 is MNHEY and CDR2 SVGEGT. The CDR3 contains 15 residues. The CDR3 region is CASSPGTTDTGELFF. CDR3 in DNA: TGTGCCAGCAGTCCTGGGACTACCGACACCGGGGAGCTGTTTTTT.

The CDR3 sequence: CASSLLSRGVGSGNGYTF. The CDR3 coding sequence is TGTGCCAGCAGTTTATTAAGCAGAGGTGTCGGCAGTGGAAATGGCTACACCTTC. V is TRBV12-3 or TRBV12-4 and J is TRBJ1-2; no clear D. This CDR3 is built from 18 residues. The V end lost 2 bases, the J end lost 6 bases, and 25 bases lay between the germline ends.

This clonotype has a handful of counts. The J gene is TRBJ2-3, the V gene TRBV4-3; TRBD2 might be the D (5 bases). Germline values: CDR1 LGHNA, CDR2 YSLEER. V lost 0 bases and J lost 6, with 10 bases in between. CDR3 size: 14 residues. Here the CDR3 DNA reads TGCGCCAGCAGCCAAGAGTTTGGACTTGATACGCAGTATTTT. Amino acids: CASSQEFGLDTQYF.

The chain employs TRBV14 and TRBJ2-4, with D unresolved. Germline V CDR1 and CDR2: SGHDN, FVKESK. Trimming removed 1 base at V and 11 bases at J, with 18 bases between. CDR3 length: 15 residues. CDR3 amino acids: CASSQGRILIVLQYF. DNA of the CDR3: TGTGCCAGCAGCCAAGGTCGCATCCTGATCGTCCTTCAGTACTTC.

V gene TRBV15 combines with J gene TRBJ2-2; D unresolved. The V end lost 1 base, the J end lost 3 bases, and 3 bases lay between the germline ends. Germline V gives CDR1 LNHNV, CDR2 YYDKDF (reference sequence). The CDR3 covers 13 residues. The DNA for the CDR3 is TGTGCCACCAGCAGAGGAGACACCGGGGAGCTGTTTTTT. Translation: CATSRGDTGELFF.

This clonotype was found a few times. CDR3: CASSQRSGGPADTQYF. The CDR3 bases are TGTGCCAGCAGCCAACGTAGCGGGGGTCCCGCAGATACGCAGTATTTT. The chain uses TRBV4-2 and TRBJ2-3; 9 bases are a match to TRBD2. Germline assignment: CDR1 LGHNA and CDR2 YNFKEQ. The CDR3 totals 16 residues. V lost 2 bases, J lost 4 bases, and 7 bases stayed unmatched.

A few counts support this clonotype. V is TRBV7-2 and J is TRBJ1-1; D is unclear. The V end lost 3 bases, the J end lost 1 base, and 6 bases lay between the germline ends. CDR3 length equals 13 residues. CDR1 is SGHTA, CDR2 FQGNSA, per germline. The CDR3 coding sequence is TGTGCCAGCAGCTTCTACGGGAACACTGAAGCTTTCTTT. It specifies CASSFYGNTEAFF.

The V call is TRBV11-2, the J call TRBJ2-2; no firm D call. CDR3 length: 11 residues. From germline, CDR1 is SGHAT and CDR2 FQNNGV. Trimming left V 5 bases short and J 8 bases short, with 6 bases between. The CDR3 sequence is CASSGWGELFF. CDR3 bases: TGTGCCAGCAGCGGTTGGGGGGAGCTGTTTTTT.

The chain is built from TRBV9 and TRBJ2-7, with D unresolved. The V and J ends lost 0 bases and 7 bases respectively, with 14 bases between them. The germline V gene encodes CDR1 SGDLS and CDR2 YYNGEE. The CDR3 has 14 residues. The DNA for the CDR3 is TGTGCCAGCAGCGTAGGCCCCGGTAAGGATGAGCAGTACTTC. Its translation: CASSVGPGKDEQYF. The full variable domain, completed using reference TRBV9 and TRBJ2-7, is DSGVTQTPKHLITATGQRVTLRCSPRSGDLSVYWYQQSLDQGLQFLIQYYNGEERAKGNILERFSAQQFPDLHSELNLSSLELGDSALYFCASSVGPGKDEQYFGPGTRLTVT.

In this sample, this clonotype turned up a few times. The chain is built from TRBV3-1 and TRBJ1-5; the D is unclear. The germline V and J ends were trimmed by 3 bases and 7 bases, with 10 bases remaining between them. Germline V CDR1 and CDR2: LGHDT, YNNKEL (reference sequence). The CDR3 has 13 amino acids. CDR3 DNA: TGTGCCAGCAGCCAGACTTGGTCGCAGCCCCAGCATTTT. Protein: CASSQTWSQPQHF.

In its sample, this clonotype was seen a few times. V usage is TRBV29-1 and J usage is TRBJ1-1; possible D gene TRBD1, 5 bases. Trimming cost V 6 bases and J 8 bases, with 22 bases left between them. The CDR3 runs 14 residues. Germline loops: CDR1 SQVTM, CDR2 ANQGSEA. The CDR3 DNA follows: TGCAGCGTCCTCCCCTTGCAGGGTCGGACCGAAGCTTTCTTT. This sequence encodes CSVLPLQGRTEAFF.

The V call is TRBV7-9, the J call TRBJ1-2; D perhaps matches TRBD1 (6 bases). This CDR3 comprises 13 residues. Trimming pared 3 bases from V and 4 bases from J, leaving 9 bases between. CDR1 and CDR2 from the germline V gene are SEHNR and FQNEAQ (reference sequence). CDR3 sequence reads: CASSLDSFYGYTF. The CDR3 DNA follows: TGTGCCAGCAGCTTGGACAGCTTCTATGGCTACACCTTC.

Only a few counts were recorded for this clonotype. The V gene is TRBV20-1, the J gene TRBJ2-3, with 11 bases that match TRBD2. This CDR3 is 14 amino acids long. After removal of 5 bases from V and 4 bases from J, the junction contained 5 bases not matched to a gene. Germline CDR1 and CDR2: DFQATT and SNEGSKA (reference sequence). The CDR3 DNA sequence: TGCAGTGCTTGGATAGCGGGGGGGCCAGATACGCAGTATTTT. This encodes CSAWIAGGPDTQYF.

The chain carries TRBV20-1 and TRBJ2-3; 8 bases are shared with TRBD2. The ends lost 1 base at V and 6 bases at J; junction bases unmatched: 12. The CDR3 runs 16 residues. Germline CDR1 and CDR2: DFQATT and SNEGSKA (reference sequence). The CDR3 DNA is TGCAGTGCTAGAGCCCGGGGGGGAGTTAGGAGCGATACGCAGTATTTT. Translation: CSARARGGVRSDTQYF.

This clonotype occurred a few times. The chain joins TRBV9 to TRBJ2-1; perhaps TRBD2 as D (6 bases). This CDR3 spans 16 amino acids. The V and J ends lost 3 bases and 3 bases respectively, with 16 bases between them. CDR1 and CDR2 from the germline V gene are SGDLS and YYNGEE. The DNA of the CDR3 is TGTGCCAGCAGCGGACCGCGGGGAAGGAGCTACAATGAGCAGTTCTTC. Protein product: CASSGPRGRSYNEQFF.

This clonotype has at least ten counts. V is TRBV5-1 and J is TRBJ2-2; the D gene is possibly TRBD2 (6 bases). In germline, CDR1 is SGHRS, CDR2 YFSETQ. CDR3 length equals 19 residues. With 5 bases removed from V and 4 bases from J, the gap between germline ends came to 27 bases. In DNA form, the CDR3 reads TGCGCCAGCAGTAGTAGTGTGACCGAACTAGCCTCGAGCACCGGGGAGCTGTTTTTT. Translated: CASSSSVTELASSTGELFF. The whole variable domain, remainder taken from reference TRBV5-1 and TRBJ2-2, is KAGVTQTPRYLIKTRGQQVTLSCSPISGHRSVSWYQQTPGQGLQFLFEYFSETQRNKGNFPGRFSGRQFSNSRSEMNVSTLELGDSALYLCASSSSVTELASSTGELFFGEGSRLTVL.

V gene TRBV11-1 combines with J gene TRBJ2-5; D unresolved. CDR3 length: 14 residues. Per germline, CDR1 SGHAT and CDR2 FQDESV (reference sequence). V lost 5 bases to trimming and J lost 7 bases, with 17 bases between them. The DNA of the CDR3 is TGTGCCAGCAGCCCTACAAACAACGTTAGGACCCAGTACTTC. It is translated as CASSPTNNVRTQYF.

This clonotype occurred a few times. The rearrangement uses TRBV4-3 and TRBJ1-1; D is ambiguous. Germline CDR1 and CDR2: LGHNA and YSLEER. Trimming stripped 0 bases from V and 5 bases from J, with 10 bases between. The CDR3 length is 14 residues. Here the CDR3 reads CASSQDWGSTEAFF. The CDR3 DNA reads TGCGCCAGCAGCCAAGACTGGGGTAGTACTGAAGCTTTCTTT.

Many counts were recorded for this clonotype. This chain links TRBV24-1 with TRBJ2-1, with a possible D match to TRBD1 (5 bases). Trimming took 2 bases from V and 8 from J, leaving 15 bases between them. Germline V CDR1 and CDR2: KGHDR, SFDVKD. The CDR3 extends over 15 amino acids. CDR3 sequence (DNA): TGTGCCACCAGTGATTCCTCTAGGGGCGGCGATGAGCAGTTCTTC. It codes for CATSDSSRGGDEQFF.

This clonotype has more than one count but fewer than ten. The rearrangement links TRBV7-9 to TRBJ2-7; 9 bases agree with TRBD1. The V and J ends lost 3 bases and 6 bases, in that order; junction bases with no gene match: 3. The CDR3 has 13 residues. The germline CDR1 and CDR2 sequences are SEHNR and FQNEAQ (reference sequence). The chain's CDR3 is CASSLGQGGEQYF. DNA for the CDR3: TGTGCCAGCAGCTTGGGACAGGGAGGCGAGCAGTACTTC.

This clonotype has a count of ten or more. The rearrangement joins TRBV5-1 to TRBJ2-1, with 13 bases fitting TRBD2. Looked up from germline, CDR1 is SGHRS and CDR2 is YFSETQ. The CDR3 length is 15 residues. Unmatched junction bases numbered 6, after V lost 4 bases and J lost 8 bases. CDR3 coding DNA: TGCGCCAGCAGCCAGACTAGCGGGGGGTACCATGAGCAGTTCTTC. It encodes CASSQTSGGYHEQFF. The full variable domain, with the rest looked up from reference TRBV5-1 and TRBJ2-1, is KAGVTQTPRYLIKTRGQQVTLSCSPISGHRSVSWYQQTPGQGLQFLFEYFSETQRNKGNFPGRFSGRQFSNSRSEMNVSTLELGDSALYLCASSQTSGGYHEQFFGPGTRLTVL.

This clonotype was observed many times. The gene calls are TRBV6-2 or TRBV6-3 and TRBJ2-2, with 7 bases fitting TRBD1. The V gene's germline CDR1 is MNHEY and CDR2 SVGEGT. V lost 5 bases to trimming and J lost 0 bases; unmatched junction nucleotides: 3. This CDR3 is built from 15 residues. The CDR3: CASSPGTANTGELFF. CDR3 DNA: TGTGCCAGCAGTCCCGGGACAGCGAACACCGGGGAGCTGTTTTTT.

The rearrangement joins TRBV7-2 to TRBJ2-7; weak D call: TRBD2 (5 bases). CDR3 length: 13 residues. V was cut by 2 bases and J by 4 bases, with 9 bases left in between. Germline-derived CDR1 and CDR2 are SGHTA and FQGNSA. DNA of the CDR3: TGTGCCAGCAGCTTAAGCGGTCGGTACGAGCAGTACGTC. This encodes CASSLSGRYEQYV.

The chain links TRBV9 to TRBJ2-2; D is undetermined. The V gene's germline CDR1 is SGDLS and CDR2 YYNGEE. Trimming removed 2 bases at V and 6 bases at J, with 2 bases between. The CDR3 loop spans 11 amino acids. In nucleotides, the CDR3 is TGTGCCAGCAGCGTTCCCGGGGAGCTGTTTTTT. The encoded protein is CASSVPGELFF. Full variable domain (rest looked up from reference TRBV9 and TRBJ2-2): DSGVTQTPKHLITATGQRVTLRCSPRSGDLSVYWYQQSLDQGLQFLIQYYNGEERAKGNILERFSAQQFPDLHSELNLSSLELGDSALYFCASSVPGELFFGEGSRLTVL.

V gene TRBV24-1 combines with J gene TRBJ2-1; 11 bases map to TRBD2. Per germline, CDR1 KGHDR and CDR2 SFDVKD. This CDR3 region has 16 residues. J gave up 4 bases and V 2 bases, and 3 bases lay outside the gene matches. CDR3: CATSDSGTSGYNEQFF. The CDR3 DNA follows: TGTGCCACCAGTGATTCCGGGACTAGCGGATACAATGAGCAGTTCTTC.